The rows below give T cell receptor beta chains drawn from one sample of a study of blood T cells in healthy people across ages. TCRdb processed the 5' RACE reads anew with MiXCR; each CDR3 protein has one entry. The sample has 1.5 million to 2 million distinct CDR3 sequences, roughly 50% seen once. Sequences were obtained from blood. Receptors originate from a woman aged 40 to 50 in good health. Each CDR3 is given with its conserved first and last residue. The order of the fields is V gene, J gene, clone size, D gene, CDR3 protein, CDR3 DNA. D genes are given only for firm matches. A clone size is listed for some rows: how often the clone was seen (once, few, many), or a class if it is expanded.

v_call: TRBV19
j_call: TRBJ1-2
clone_size: NA
d_call: NA
cdr3_aa: CASSIQGRYYGYTF
cdr3_nt: TGTGCCAGTAGTATCCAGGGGCGGTACTATGGCTACACCTTC

v_call: TRBV4-3
j_call: TRBJ2-6
clone_size: NA
d_call: NA
cdr3_aa: CASSQERTGASGANVLTF
cdr3_nt: TGCGCCAGCAGCCAAGAGCGGACCGGGGCCTCTGGGGCCAACGTCCTGACTTTC

v_call: TRBV6-5
j_call: TRBJ2-1
clone_size: NA
d_call: TRBD2
cdr3_aa: CASSTSGGAEGTQFF
cdr3_nt: TGTGCCAGCAGTACTAGCGGGGGGGCTGAAGGGACCCAGTTCTTC

v_call: TRBV5-1
j_call: TRBJ1-2
clone_size: few
d_call: TRBD1
cdr3_aa: CASSLGTGEYGYTF
cdr3_nt: TGCGCCAGCAGCTTGGGGACAGGGGAGTATGGCTACACCTTC

v_call: TRBV4-3
j_call: TRBJ2-3
clone_size: NA
d_call: TRBD2
cdr3_aa: CASSPLAGGGTDTQYF
cdr3_nt: TGCGCCAGCAGCCCCCTAGCGGGGGGGGGCACAGATACGCAGTATTTT

v_call: TRBV15
j_call: TRBJ1-1
clone_size: NA
d_call: NA
cdr3_aa: CATSRDGVENTEAFF
cdr3_nt: TGTGCCACCAGCAGAGATGGGGTAGAGAACACTGAAGCTTTCTTT

v_call: TRBV6-2/TRBV6-3
j_call: TRBJ2-1
clone_size: NA
d_call: TRBD1
cdr3_aa: CASSPRDRIAGEQFF
cdr3_nt: TGTGCCAGCAGTCCCCGGGACAGGATCGCGGGTGAGCAGTTCTTC

v_call: TRBV5-1
j_call: TRBJ1-1
clone_size: few
d_call: NA
cdr3_aa: CASTEQTSNTEAFF
cdr3_nt: TGCGCCAGCACCGAGCAAACCTCCAACACTGAAGCTTTCTTT

v_call: TRBV5-1
j_call: TRBJ1-2
clone_size: few
d_call: NA
cdr3_aa: CASSWDVRSNYGYTF
cdr3_nt: TGCGCCAGCAGCTGGGACGTACGTTCTAACTATGGCTACACCTTC

v_call: TRBV4-3
j_call: TRBJ2-5
clone_size: few
d_call: NA
cdr3_aa: CASSQDRSGLVTQYF
cdr3_nt: TGCGCCAGCAGCCAAGATCGATCAGGGCTAGTGACCCAGTACTTC

v_call: TRBV7-2
j_call: TRBJ2-1
clone_size: NA
d_call: TRBD1
cdr3_aa: CASSVTRRAQGANEQFF
cdr3_nt: TGTGCCAGCAGCGTAACCCGACGGGCCCAGGGGGCAAATGAGCAGTTCTTC

v_call: TRBV20-1
j_call: TRBJ2-5
clone_size: NA
d_call: NA
cdr3_aa: CNGFEGETQYF
cdr3_nt: TGCAATGGTTTCGAGGGAGAGACCCAGTACTTC

v_call: TRBV10-2
j_call: TRBJ1-2
clone_size: NA
d_call: NA
cdr3_aa: CASSESTAVANYGYTF
cdr3_nt: TGCGCCAGCAGTGAGTCGACAGCGGTAGCTAACTATGGCTACACCTTC

v_call: TRBV20-1
j_call: TRBJ2-5
clone_size: few
d_call: TRBD2
cdr3_aa: CSSLGWTSGGGVQETQYF
cdr3_nt: TGCAGTAGCTTAGGGTGGACTAGCGGGGGCGGTGTCCAAGAGACCCAGTACTTC

v_call: TRBV11-2
j_call: TRBJ2-7
clone_size: NA
d_call: NA
cdr3_aa: CASSLGALPGYEQYF
cdr3_nt: TGTGCCAGCAGCTTAGGAGCCCTACCCGGGTACGAGCAGTACTTC

v_call: TRBV20-1
j_call: TRBJ2-7
clone_size: NA
d_call: TRBD2
cdr3_aa: CSAKPTSAAYEQYF
cdr3_nt: TGCAGTGCTAAACCGACTAGCGCCGCCTACGAGCAGTACTTC

v_call: TRBV7-3
j_call: TRBJ1-6
clone_size: NA
d_call: NA
cdr3_aa: CASSSNDLNSPLHF
cdr3_nt: TGTGCCAGCAGCTCCAACGACCTGAATTCACCCCTCCACTTT

v_call: TRBV19
j_call: TRBJ1-5
clone_size: once
d_call: NA
cdr3_aa: CASSSRGSAPSGNQPQHF
cdr3_nt: TGTGCCAGTAGTTCTAGGGGATCGGCGCCCTCAGGCAATCAGCCCCAGCATTTT

v_call: TRBV11-2
j_call: TRBJ2-7
clone_size: NA
d_call: TRBD1
cdr3_aa: CASSPAGTGGEQYF
cdr3_nt: TGTGCCAGCAGCCCGGCCGGGACAGGGGGCGAGCAGTACTTC

v_call: TRBV7-2
j_call: TRBJ1-6
clone_size: NA
d_call: NA
cdr3_aa: CASSLESSSPLHF
cdr3_nt: TGTGCCAGCAGCTTAGAAAGCAGTTCACCCCTCCACTTT

v_call: TRBV15
j_call: TRBJ1-4
clone_size: NA
d_call: NA
cdr3_aa: CATSRVPFLGEKLFF
cdr3_nt: TGTGCCACCAGCAGAGTTCCCTTCCTGGGGGAAAAACTGTTTTTT

v_call: TRBV5-1
j_call: TRBJ2-5
clone_size: NA
d_call: NA
cdr3_aa: CASSLASREEQYF
cdr3_nt: TGCGCCAGCAGCTTGGCATCTCGCGAGGAGCAGTACTTC

v_call: TRBV3-1
j_call: TRBJ1-1
clone_size: NA
d_call: NA
cdr3_aa: CASSHFRRVSTEAFF
cdr3_nt: TGTGCCAGCAGCCATTTCAGGAGGGTAAGCACTGAAGCTTTCTTT

v_call: TRBV20-1
j_call: TRBJ2-5
clone_size: NA
d_call: TRBD2
cdr3_aa: CSVIAGDETQYF
cdr3_nt: TGCAGTGTCATAGCGGGGGACGAGACCCAGTACTTC

v_call: TRBV11-3
j_call: TRBJ2-3
clone_size: NA
d_call: TRBD2
cdr3_aa: CASSPTSWATDTQYF
cdr3_nt: TGTGCCAGCAGCCCGACTAGCTGGGCCACAGATACGCAGTATTTT

v_call: TRBV11-2
j_call: TRBJ2-1
clone_size: few
d_call: TRBD1
cdr3_aa: CADRGHGLYNEQFF
cdr3_nt: TGTGCCGACAGGGGACACGGTTTATACAATGAGCAGTTCTTC

v_call: TRBV12-3/TRBV12-4
j_call: TRBJ1-5
clone_size: few
d_call: TRBD1
cdr3_aa: CASSPAGGYSNQPQHF
cdr3_nt: TGTGCCAGCAGTCCCGCAGGGGGTTATAGCAATCAGCCCCAGCATTTT

v_call: TRBV12-5
j_call: TRBJ2-1
clone_size: NA
d_call: NA
cdr3_aa: CASGLEEVSSYNEQFF
cdr3_nt: TGTGCTAGTGGTTTGGAGGAAGTAAGCTCCTACAATGAGCAGTTCTTC

v_call: TRBV4-2
j_call: TRBJ2-3
clone_size: NA
d_call: TRBD2
cdr3_aa: CASSQGASVRGEADTQYF
cdr3_nt: TGTGCCAGCAGCCAAGGCGCTAGCGTGCGGGGGGAGGCAGATACGCAGTATTTT

v_call: TRBV28
j_call: TRBJ1-2
clone_size: NA
d_call: NA
cdr3_aa: CASSPLQGLAYGYTF
cdr3_nt: TGTGCCAGCAGCCCTCTACAGGGATTGGCCTATGGCTACACCTTC

v_call: TRBV29-1
j_call: TRBJ2-5
clone_size: few
d_call: NA
cdr3_aa: CSVFLGRGETQYF
cdr3_nt: TGCAGCGTTTTTTTGGGGAGGGGGGAGACCCAGTACTTC

v_call: TRBV7-2
j_call: TRBJ2-3
clone_size: many
d_call: NA
cdr3_aa: CASSLARTIRDTQYF
cdr3_nt: TGTGCCAGCAGCTTAGCGAGGACAATACGAGATACGCAGTATTTT

v_call: TRBV12-3/TRBV12-4
j_call: TRBJ2-6
clone_size: NA
d_call: NA
cdr3_aa: CASCLAGGRASGANVLTF
cdr3_nt: TGTGCCAGCTGTTTAGCTGGGGGCCGGGCCTCTGGGGCCAACGTCCTGACTTTC

v_call: TRBV6-1
j_call: TRBJ2-7
clone_size: NA
d_call: TRBD2
cdr3_aa: CASSGLRGGFAEQYF
cdr3_nt: TGTGCCAGCAGTGGTTTGCGGGGGGGCTTTGCCGAGCAGTACTTC

v_call: TRBV7-2
j_call: TRBJ2-4
clone_size: NA
d_call: NA
cdr3_aa: CASSPSGAQYF
cdr3_nt: TGTGCCAGCAGCCCTTCCGGGGCTCAGTACTTC

v_call: TRBV27
j_call: TRBJ1-2
clone_size: NA
d_call: NA
cdr3_aa: CASSPWGGEAYTF
cdr3_nt: TGTGCCAGCAGTCCGTGGGGGGGGGAAGCCTACACCTTC

v_call: TRBV2
j_call: TRBJ2-5
clone_size: few
d_call: TRBD2
cdr3_aa: CASRSGTSGGLQETQYF
cdr3_nt: TGTGCCAGCAGGTCCGGGACTAGCGGGGGGTTACAAGAGACCCAGTACTTC